Presented here are 8 T cell receptor beta chains from one specimen sequenced in a study of identical twins. TCRdb re-analysed the 5' RACE reads in MiXCR, keeping a single row per CDR3 protein. Found here are under 300,000 distinct CDR3 sequences, approximately 7.1% of them singletons; the top ten hold 13% to 15%. This same sample was also part of a study on T cells expressing NK-cell markers.

The sequencing input was CD8+ T cells sorted from blood. The receptors shown here come from a woman in her late teens or twenties in good health.

This clonotype was picked up many times. This chain joins TRBV7-3 and TRBJ1-1, with 11 bases matching TRBD1. Germline lookup yields CDR1 SGHTA and CDR2 FQGTGA. The CDR3 length is 17 residues. Germline trimming cut 5 bases from V and 4 bases from J; bases unmatched to any gene: 12. CDR3 sequence (DNA): TGTGCCAGCAGCCCCGTGGGGACAGGGGGTGGGGGCACTGAAGCTTTCTTT. Amino acid sequence: CASSPVGTGGGGTEAFF.

A few counts support this clonotype. The rearrangement uses TRBV4-1 and TRBJ1-1; a possible D gene is TRBD1 (5 bases). Per germline, CDR1 MGHRA and CDR2 YSYEKL. V was cut by 6 bases and J by 5 bases, with 13 bases left in between. The CDR3 has 13 residues. CDR3 DNA sequence: TGCGCCAGCAGACTCAGGGAAGGAACTGAAGCTTTCTTT. Its protein is CASRLREGTEAFF.

This clonotype was counted many times. The chain employs TRBV2 and TRBJ1-3, with D perhaps TRBD1 (6 bases). CDR3 length: 13 amino acids. V was clipped by 7 bases and J by 3 bases, with 10 bases between them. In germline, CDR1 is SNHLY, CDR2 FYNNEI. The DNA for the CDR3 is TGTGCCAGCAAGGGGGGAGTTGGAAACACCATATATTTT. Residues: CASKGGVGNTIYF.

In its sample, this clonotype was seen many times. Here the CDR3 reads CASSLAGAEAFF. The CDR3 coding sequence is TGTGCCAGCAGCTTAGCCGGGGCTGAAGCTTTCTTT. The rearrangement joins TRBV7-9 to TRBJ1-1; D is unresolved. CDR1 is SEHNR, CDR2 FQNEAQ, per germline (reference sequence). This CDR3 has 12 amino acids. V dropped 0 bases and J dropped 6 bases, with 5 bases sitting between them.

This clonotype was recorded many times. The V gene is TRBV11-2, the J gene TRBJ2-7; TRBD2 aligns across 10 bases. Trimming removed 5 bases from V and 4 bases from J; junction bases left unmatched: 5. Germline V gives CDR1 SGHAT, CDR2 FQNNGV. The CDR3 is made up of 14 amino acids. Here the CDR3 DNA reads TGTGCCAGCAGCCATGGACTAGCGGTGTACGAGCAGTACTTC. Translating it yields CASSHGLAVYEQYF.

This clonotype was counted between two and nine times. This chain connects TRBV27 to TRBJ2-2, with D unresolved. This CDR3 spans 13 amino acids. CDR1 MNHEY and CDR2 SMNVEV come from the germline V gene (reference sequence). V lost 5 bases, J lost 3 bases, and 7 bases lay in between. The CDR3 loop is CASSLWDTGELFF. CDR3 coding DNA: TGTGCCAGCAGTCTATGGGACACCGGGGAGCTGTTTTTT.

The V and J genes are TRBV9 and TRBJ2-1; 7 nucleotides agree with TRBD1. The junction had 8 bases not matched to a gene; V was cut back by 0 bases and J by 8 bases. Germline CDR1 SGDLS, CDR2 YYNGEE. The CDR3 covers 15 residues. The chain's CDR3 is CASSVEGGPPDEQFF. The CDR3 DNA reads as TGTGCCAGCAGCGTAGAAGGGGGCCCCCCGGATGAGCAGTTCTTC.

This clonotype turned up a few times. V usage is TRBV6-1 and J usage is TRBJ2-1, with TRBD2 matching over 7 bases. V dropped 4 bases and J dropped 4; count of bases not matched to a gene: 10. Germline CDR1 and CDR2: MNHNS and SASEGT. The CDR3 runs to 16 residues. Here the CDR3 reads CASSATLANPYNEQFF. The CDR3 DNA reads TGTGCCAGCAGTGCGACACTAGCGAACCCGTACAATGAGCAGTTCTTC.